These 10 T cell receptor beta chains were sequenced from one sample in a study of siplizumab effects on memory and regulatory T cells. TCRdb keeps only in-frame clones here, not all; method: immunoSEQ multiplex PCR. This sample has about 100,000 clones, with roughly 94% found just once. Material for sequencing was Tregs sorted from blood. The source is a human donor in good health.

The chain couples TRBV5-4 to TRBJ2-2; 9 bases agree with TRBD2. CDR1 SGHNT and CDR2 YYREEE come from the germline V gene (reference sequence). The CDR3 covers 17 residues. V dropped 6 bases and J dropped 4; count of bases not matched to a gene: 13. CDR3 region: CASTFGGGRAGTGELFF. In DNA, the CDR3 is TGTGCCAGCACCTTTGGTGGCGGGAGGGCTGGCACCGGGGAGCTGTTTTTT.

This clone showed up just once. The V gene is TRBV19, the J gene TRBJ2-3, with D perhaps TRBD2 (5 bases). With 3 bases removed from V and 6 bases from J, the gap between germline ends came to 10 bases. The CDR3 is 13 residues long. Germline CDR1 reads LNHDA; CDR2 reads SQIVND (reference sequence). CDR3 DNA sequence: TGTGCCAGTAGTATCGGGGTCAGGGATACGCAGTATTTT. Protein: CASSIGVRDTQYF.

The gene calls are TRBV19 and TRBJ1-5; weak D call: TRBD1 (6 bases). The CDR3 has 14 amino acids. The germline CDR1 and CDR2 sequences are LNHDA and SQIVND (reference sequence). V was clipped by 6 bases and J by 0 bases, with 9 bases between them. The CDR3 DNA sequence: TGTGCCAGTAGGGACAGTCATAGCAATCAGCCCCAGCATTTT. Protein sequence: CASRDSHSNQPQHF.

This chain joins TRBV5-1 and TRBJ2-7; the D gene is possibly TRBD2 (6 bases). Trimming removed 2 bases from V and 2 bases from J, with 11 bases in between. Germline loops: CDR1 SGHRS, CDR2 YFSETQ. This CDR3 is built from 14 residues. CDR3 bases: TGCGCCAGCAGCTTCAATCCGGGAGCCTACGAGCAGTACTTC. This sequence encodes CASSFNPGAYEQYF.

V and J are TRBV10-1 and TRBJ2-3, with a possible D match to TRBD2 (6 bases). This CDR3 region has 15 residues. Trimming stripped 3 bases from V and 0 bases from J, with 10 bases between. Germline values: CDR1 WNHNN, CDR2 SYGVQD (reference sequence). For the CDR3, the DNA is TGCGCCAGCAGTGACGGCGGGGAGAGCACAGATACGCAGTATTTT. This codes for CASSDGGESTDTQYF.

This chain uses TRBV19 with TRBJ2-2; 7 positions match TRBD2. CDR1 LNHDA and CDR2 SQIVND come from the germline V gene (reference sequence). This CDR3 is 13 amino acids long. Trimming removed 9 bases from V and 8 bases from J; junction bases left unmatched: 9. The CDR3 sequence is CASRRGRGGELFF. The DNA of the CDR3 is TGTGCCAGCCGACGAGGGAGGGGAGGGGAGCTGTTTTTT.

The rearrangement links TRBV11-2 to TRBJ1-5; D unclear. CDR1 and CDR2 (germline): SGHAT, FQNNGV. The ends were cut back, 3 bases at V and 0 bases at J, with 9 bases in the middle. The CDR3 runs to 15 residues. The CDR3 DNA sequence: TGTGCCAGCAGCTTGGACGGAGTTAGCAATCAGCCCCAGCATTTT. This sequence encodes CASSLDGVSNQPQHF.

The V and J genes are TRBV5-6 and TRBJ2-5; no definite D call. The CDR3 runs to 13 residues. The germline V gene has CDR1 SGHDT and CDR2 YYEEEE. V shed 2 bases and J shed 5 bases, with 10 bases lying between them. CDR3 residues: CASSFLPRETQYF. The CDR3 region has the DNA TGTGCCAGCAGCTTTTTACCCCGGGAGACCCAGTACTTC.

The V gene is TRBV2, the J gene TRBJ2-7; D is undetermined. This CDR3 has 11 amino acids. Germline V gene sequence: CDR1 SNHLY, CDR2 FYNNEI. The V and J ends lost 7 bases and 4 bases respectively, with 8 bases between them. The CDR3 spells CASTWTYEQYF. The CDR3, as DNA: TGTGCCAGCACCTGGACGTACGAGCAGTACTTC.

V and J are TRBV5-1 and TRBJ1-1; 7 nucleotides align to TRBD1. In germline, CDR1 is SGHRS, CDR2 YFSETQ. Trimming at V came to 3 bases and at J to 5 bases, leaving 7 bases not matched to a gene. The CDR3 contains 14 residues. CDR3 nucleotides: TGCGCCAGCAGCTGGGGGGGACAGTCGACTGAAGCTTTCTTT. It encodes CASSWGGQSTEAFF. Looking up the rest from reference TRBV5-1 and TRBJ1-1 gives the full variable domain: KAGVTQTPRYLIKTRGQQVTLSCSPISGHRSVSWYQQTPGQGLQFLFEYFSETQRNKGNFPGRFSGRQFSNSRSEMNVSTLELGDSALYLCASSWGGQSTEAFFGQGTRLTVV.